This is a list of T cell receptor beta chains from one sample in a study of T cells expressing NK-cell markers. TCRdb reprocessed the 5' RACE reads and reports one entry per CDR3 protein, with no DNA. The sample spans approximately 150,000 distinct CDR3 sequences; the ten largest clones claim 18%. Sequencing input: blood T cells: a sorted CD56 or NKG2C T cell subset, CD4+ or CD8+ T cells, or bulk PBMC T cells (not recorded which). Every receptor here comes from a woman between 18 and 69 years old in good health. CDR3s include the opening cysteine and the closing phenylalanine or tryptophan.

j_call	v_call	cdr3_length	cdr3_aa
TRBJ2-7	TRBV5-1	13	CASSLGGDREQYF
TRBJ2-7	TRBV20-1	14	CSARDLRVPYEQYF
TRBJ2-5	TRBV29-1	14	CSVQPGTGVETQYF
TRBJ2-1	TRBV4-2	15	CASSSWTSGRNEQFF
TRBJ2-1	TRBV29-1	14	CSVARPDRPGEQFF
TRBJ2-5	TRBV14	14	CASSQPGSWETQYF
TRBJ2-7	TRBV11-2	16	CASSSPGLTKSYEQYF
TRBJ2-5	TRBV5-1	14	CASSPTSVQETQYF
TRBJ2-5	TRBV27	15	CASSPYSWGLETQYF
TRBJ2-7	TRBV20-1	15	CSAHAGGTYYHEQYF
TRBJ1-6	TRBV6-2/TRBV6-3	17	CASSYTTSLSPGSPLHF
TRBJ2-2	TRBV29-1	15	CSVGTSGSMAGELFF
TRBJ2-6	TRBV24-1	17	CATSQTGGLSGANVLTF
TRBJ1-6	TRBV20-1	15	CSARSDRGSHSPLHF
TRBJ2-7	TRBV18	13	CASSPVRGGPQYF
TRBJ2-1	TRBV10-3	17	CAISGGRAGGFYNEQFF
TRBJ2-1	TRBV11-2	16	CASSIRLAGIYNEQFF
TRBJ2-7	TRBV20-1	17	CSARDGFAVKSSYEQYF
TRBJ2-3	TRBV3-1	17	CASSHDIGLASADTQYF
TRBJ2-1	TRBV9	15	CASSVLAGGLGEQFF
TRBJ2-1	TRBV10-3	14	CAISNRGPRNEQFF
TRBJ1-5	TRBV12-5	17	CASGLVPETGVNQPQHF
TRBJ2-7	TRBV7-9	14	CASTLLGTSYEQYF
TRBJ2-1	TRBV5-1	14	CASSSPGRVREQFF
TRBJ2-3	TRBV6-1	15	CASSRSGRASDTQYF
TRBJ1-1	TRBV9	13	CASSVEGLTEAFF
TRBJ2-5	TRBV20-1	15	CSARPTLAGQETQYF
TRBJ2-3	TRBV10-3	15	CAITRGTASTDTQYF
TRBJ1-4	TRBV5-1	15	CASSIDRPTAEKLFF
TRBJ2-1	TRBV20-1	15	CSAWTSGMAGNEQFF
TRBJ1-1	TRBV7-9	16	CASSFGDDARTHEAFF
TRBJ2-3	TRBV11-3	17	CASSLGPFSGDTDTQYF
TRBJ1-6	TRBV10-3	14	CAIAGTGGNSPLHF
TRBJ1-4	TRBV20-1	14	CSAAGTGDKEKLFF
TRBJ2-2	TRBV4-1	15	CASSQDGKNTGELFF